This T cell receptor (beta chain) came from a study of blood T cells in healthy people across ages. V was shortened by 8 bases and J by 10 bases, with 18 bases between the two germline ends. The CDR3 is 12 residues long. A second PCR of about 6 to 12 cycles used a sample-barcoded 5' primer and a J-beta primer mix. TCRdb analysed the 5' RACE reads with MiXCR anew, one entry per CDR3 protein. The table has 1.4 million to 1.5 million distinct CDR3 sequences, 42% seen once. The receptor comes from a woman between 18 and 29 years old in good health. The source material was blood. The chain joins TRBV12-3 or TRBV12-4 to TRBJ2-7; maybe TRBD1 (6 bases). CDR3 amino acids: CASAPGGRAQYF. As DNA, the CDR3 is TGTGCCAGCGCGCCTGGGGGCCGGGCACAGTACTTC.